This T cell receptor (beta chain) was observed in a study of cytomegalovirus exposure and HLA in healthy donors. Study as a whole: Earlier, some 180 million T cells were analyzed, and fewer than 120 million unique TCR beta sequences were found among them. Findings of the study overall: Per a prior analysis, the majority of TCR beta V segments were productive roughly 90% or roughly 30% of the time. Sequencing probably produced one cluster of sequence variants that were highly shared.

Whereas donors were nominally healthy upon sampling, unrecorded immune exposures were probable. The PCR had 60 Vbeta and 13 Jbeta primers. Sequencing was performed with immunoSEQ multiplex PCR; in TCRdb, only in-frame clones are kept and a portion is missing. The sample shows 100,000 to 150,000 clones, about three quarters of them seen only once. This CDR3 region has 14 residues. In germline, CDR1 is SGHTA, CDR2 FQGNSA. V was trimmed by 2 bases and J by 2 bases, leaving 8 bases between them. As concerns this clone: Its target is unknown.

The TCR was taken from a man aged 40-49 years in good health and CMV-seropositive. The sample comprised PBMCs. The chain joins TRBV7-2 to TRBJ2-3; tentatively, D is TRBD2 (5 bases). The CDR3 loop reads CASSLSRDTDTQYF. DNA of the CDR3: TGTGCCAGCAGCTTAAGTCGGGACACAGATACGCAGTATTTT. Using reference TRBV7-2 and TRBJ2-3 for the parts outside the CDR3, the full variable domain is GAGVSQSPSNKVTEKGKDVELRCDPISGHTALYWYRQSLGQGLEFLIYFQGNSAPDKSGLPSDRFSAERTGGSVSTLTIQRTQQEDSAVYLCASSLSRDTDTQYFGPGTRLTVL.